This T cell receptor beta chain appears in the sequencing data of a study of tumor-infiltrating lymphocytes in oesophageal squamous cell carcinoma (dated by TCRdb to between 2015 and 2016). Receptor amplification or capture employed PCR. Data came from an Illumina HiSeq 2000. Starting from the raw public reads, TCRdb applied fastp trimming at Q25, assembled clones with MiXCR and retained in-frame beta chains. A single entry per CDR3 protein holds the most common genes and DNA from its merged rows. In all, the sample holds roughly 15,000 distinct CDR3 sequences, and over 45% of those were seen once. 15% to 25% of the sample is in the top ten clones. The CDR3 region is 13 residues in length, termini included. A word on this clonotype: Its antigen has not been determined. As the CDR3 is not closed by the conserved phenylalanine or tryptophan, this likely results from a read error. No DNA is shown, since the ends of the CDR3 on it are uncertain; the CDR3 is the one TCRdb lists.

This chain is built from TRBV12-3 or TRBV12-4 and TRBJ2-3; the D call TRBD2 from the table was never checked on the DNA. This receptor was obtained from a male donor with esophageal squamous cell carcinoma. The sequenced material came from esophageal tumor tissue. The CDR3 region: CASSLKSEQFFGP.